This note documents a single TCR beta chain sequence. The data are from a study of blood T cell repertoires in COVID-19. Profiled with immunoSEQ multiplex PCR; TCRdb holds only in-frame clones, not every one. Of some 180,000 clones listed, 70% to 90% are singletons. The germline gives CDR1 SEHNR, CDR2 FQNEAQ (reference sequence). The CDR3 is 15 amino acids. The V and J ends lost 6 bases and 0 bases, in that order; junction bases with no gene match: 7. The clonotype comes from a man in his fifties with COVID-19, enrolled during active disease. Material: peripheral blood. This sequence joins TRBV7-9 and TRBJ1-1, with TRBD1 identical over 7 bases. In nucleotides, the CDR3 is TGTGCCAGCAGACCATGGACAGGACTGAACACTGAAGCTTTCTTT. It yields the protein CASRPWTGLNTEAFF. Based on the CDR3 plus reference TRBV7-9 and TRBJ1-1, the full variable domain is DTGVSQNPRHKITKRGQNVTFRCDPISEHNRLYWYRQTLGQGPEFLTYFQNEAQLEKSRLLSDRFSAERPKGSFSTLEIQRTEQGDSAMYLCASRPWTGLNTEAFFGQGTRLTVV.